The next 23 T cell receptor beta chains were all read from a single sample in a study of T cells in Graves' hyperthyroidism and ophthalmopathy. The investigators amplified TCR beta CDR3 regions from RNA transcripts. The HTBI primer set was used in a first-round RT-PCR of the TCR CDR3. In TCRdb, the multiplex PCR reads were re-called with MiXCR into one record per CDR3 protein. Of around 400,000 distinct CDR3 sequences listed, about 13% were seen once; the top ten hold around a tenth. The sample taken for sequencing was blood. The receptors stem from a woman aged 18-35 years with Graves' hyperthyroidism.

This clonotype has ten or more counts. This chain links TRBV5-1 with TRBJ2-3; perhaps TRBD2 as D (5 bases). CDR3 length equals 13 residues. Trimming shortened V by 4 bases and J by 5 bases, and 11 bases separated the two germline ends. CDR1 is SGHRS, CDR2 YFSETQ, per germline. The DNA of the CDR3 is TGCGCCAGCAGCCCCCGAGAGGGAGATACGCAGTATTTT. Its translation is CASSPREGDTQYF. Complete variable domain (other parts from reference TRBV5-1 and TRBJ2-3): KAGVTQTPRYLIKTRGQQVTLSCSPISGHRSVSWYQQTPGQGLQFLFEYFSETQRNKGNFPGRFSGRQFSNSRSEMNVSTLELGDSALYLCASSPREGDTQYFGPGTRLTVL.

This clonotype has a count of ten or more. This chain connects TRBV3-1 to TRBJ2-5, with a weak D call TRBD1 (7 bases). Trimming left V 5 bases short and J 8 bases short, with 18 bases between. CDR3 length equals 14 residues. CDR1 and CDR2 from the germline V gene are LGHDT and YNNKEL (reference sequence). CDR3 DNA: TGTGCCAGCAGCGTGTCAGACAGGGAGGTAACCCAGTACTTC. Protein product: CASSVSDREVTQYF.

This clonotype was counted ten times or more. V and J are TRBV20-1 and TRBJ1-3, with D uncertain. The germline V and J ends were trimmed by 0 bases and 3 bases, with 3 bases remaining between them. Germline V gives CDR1 DFQATT, CDR2 SNEGSKA (reference sequence). This CDR3 has 12 residues. The CDR3 reads CSAREFGNTIYF. CDR3 nucleotides: TGCAGTGCTAGAGAATTTGGAAACACCATATATTTT.

Many counts were recorded for this clonotype. This chain uses TRBV29-1 with TRBJ2-3; no reliable D call. This CDR3 region has 16 residues. Germline CDR1 and CDR2: SQVTM and ANQGSEA. The V and J ends lost 7 bases and 1 base respectively, with 21 bases between them. CDR3 sequence (DNA): TGCAGCGCCCCTTTCCCTCGGTCCTCAGGCACAGATACGCAGTATTTT. It encodes CSAPFPRSSGTDTQYF.

This clonotype was recorded a few times. This may come from a read error, since a much larger clone is one base off. V gene TRBV7-2 combines with J gene TRBJ1-1, with D tentatively TRBD1 (5 bases). CDR1 and CDR2 from the germline V gene are SGHTA and FQGNSA. The CDR3 spans 14 residues. The CDR3 protein is CAGSPIGGNTEAFF. In nucleotides, the CDR3 is TGTGCCGGCAGCCCTATTGGGGGGAACACTGAAGCTTTCTTT.

This clonotype has ten or more counts. The V call is TRBV18, the J call TRBJ1-2, with a tentative D call TRBD1 (5 bases). Trimming pared 5 bases from V and 5 bases from J, leaving 15 bases between. The length of the CDR3 is 14 residues. Germline-derived CDR1 and CDR2 are KGHSH and LQKENI. The CDR3 sequence is CASSSGQTPYGYTF. For the CDR3, the DNA is TGTGCCAGCTCAAGTGGACAAACTCCATATGGCTACACCTTC.

This clonotype was found many times. Written as DNA, the CDR3 is TGTGCCTCCCACCGGTCAGCGGGACTGGTCGGGGAGCTGTTTTTT. It encodes CASHRSAGLVGELFF. V usage is TRBV11-2 and J usage is TRBJ2-2; 7 bases are shared with TRBD2. Germline-derived CDR1 and CDR2 are SGHAT and FQNNGV. This CDR3 is built from 15 residues. The V and J ends lost 11 bases and 7 bases, in that order; junction bases with no gene match: 16.

This clonotype was detected a few times. J is TRBJ1-2 and V is TRBV19; weak D call: TRBD1 (6 bases). V was cut by 8 bases and J by 5 bases, with 15 bases left in between. CDR3 length: 13 residues. Germline assignment: CDR1 LNHDA and CDR2 SQIVND (reference sequence). CDR3 nucleotides: TGTGCCAGTGTAGACAGGATAGGGTATGGCTACACCTTC. Amino acids: CASVDRIGYGYTF.

The chain is built from TRBV7-9 and TRBJ1-2; D is perhaps TRBD1 (6 bases). Germline lookup yields CDR1 SEHNR and CDR2 FQNEAQ (reference sequence). Trimming removed 7 bases from V and 4 bases from J, with 16 bases in between. The CDR3 spans 14 residues. In DNA, the CDR3 is TGTGCCAGCACCGGGGTCGGGGGCTTCTATGGCTACACCTTC. It is translated as CASTGVGGFYGYTF.

This clonotype came up many times. The genes are TRBV28 and TRBJ2-2; no firm D call. Germline V gene sequence: CDR1 MDHEN, CDR2 SYDVKM. V was pared by 6 bases and J by 1 base, with 6 bases between. The CDR3 runs to 13 residues. The CDR3 spells CASREVNTGELFF. The CDR3 DNA reads TGTGCCAGCAGAGAGGTGAACACCGGGGAGCTGTTTTTT. Complete variable domain (other parts from reference TRBV28 and TRBJ2-2): DVKVTQSSRYLVKRTGEKVFLECVQDMDHENMFWYRQDPGLGLRLIYFSYDVKMKEKGDIPEGYSVSREKKERFSLILESASTNQTSMYLCASREVNTGELFFGEGSRLTVL.

This clonotype was observed at least ten times. V usage is TRBV4-1 and J usage is TRBJ2-7, with D perhaps given as TRBD1 or TRBD2 (5 bases each). CDR1 and CDR2 from the germline V gene are MGHRA and YSYEKL. CDR3 length equals 16 residues. Trimming removed 5 bases at V and 5 bases at J, with 22 bases between. The CDR3 DNA reads TGCGCCAGCAGCTCCGTCACGGGACCCGAACCGCACGAGCAGTACTTC. Translation gives CASSSVTGPEPHEQYF.

This clonotype was counted many times. The chain employs TRBV6-1 and TRBJ2-1, with TRBD2 matching 9 bases. V lost 3 bases, J lost 3 bases, and 6 bases stayed unmatched. Per the germline V gene, CDR1 is MNHNS and CDR2 is SASEGT. The CDR3 extends over 16 amino acids. This chain's CDR3 is CASSEWAGGDYNEQFF. The CDR3 DNA reads as TGTGCCAGCAGTGAGTGGGCGGGGGGGGACTACAATGAGCAGTTCTTC.

This clonotype showed up many times. The chain recombines TRBV7-9 with TRBJ1-1; 12 positions agree with TRBD1. The CDR3 totals 17 residues. V was pared by 5 bases and J by 0 bases, with 7 bases of the junction left unmatched. Germline loops: CDR1 SEHNR, CDR2 FQNEAQ (reference sequence). As DNA, the CDR3 is TGTGCCAGCAGCCCGGGGACAGGGGGCGGAATGAACACTGAAGCTTTCTTT. It yields the protein CASSPGTGGGMNTEAFF.

This clonotype was seen ten or more times. The gene calls are TRBV29-1 and TRBJ1-1, with D uncertain. The ends were cut back, 7 bases at V and 5 bases at J, with 11 bases in the middle. This CDR3 region has 11 residues. The germline gives CDR1 SQVTM, CDR2 ANQGSEA. As DNA, the CDR3 is TGCAGCGCAGAGGGTCCGACTGAAGCTTTCTTT. It translates to CSAEGPTEAFF. Full variable domain (rest looked up from reference TRBV29-1 and TRBJ1-1): SAVISQKPSRDICQRGTSLTIQCQVDSQVTMMFWYRQQPGQSLTLIATANQGSEATYESGFVIDKFPISRPNLTFSTLTVSNMSPEDSSIYLCSAEGPTEAFFGQGTRLTVV.

At least ten counts were recorded for this clonotype. The chain joins TRBV12-3 or TRBV12-4 to TRBJ1-5; a possible D gene is TRBD1 (5 bases). The V end was cut by 7 bases, the J end by 9 bases, with 16 bases between. CDR3 length: 13 residues. The chain's CDR3 is CASTETGGLPQHF. The CDR3 DNA reads as TGTGCCAGCACTGAGACCGGGGGACTGCCCCAGCATTTT.

This clonotype occurred a few times. This sequence joins TRBV4-2 and TRBJ1-2; D might be TRBD1 (5 bases). The germline CDR1 and CDR2 sequences are LGHNA and YNFKEQ. The V gene lost 1 base and the J gene lost 1 base, with 7 bases spanning the gap. The CDR3 totals 14 residues. The CDR3 protein is CASSQAGINYGYTF. Written as DNA, the CDR3 is TGTGCCAGCAGCCAAGCAGGGATTAACTATGGCTACACCTTC.

This clonotype has a handful of counts. This rearrangement joins TRBV28 to TRBJ2-7; TRBD1 aligns across 7 bases. CDR1 and CDR2 from the germline V gene are MDHEN and SYDVKM. The V and J ends lost 3 bases and 1 base, in that order; junction bases with no gene match: 6. This CDR3 comprises 15 residues. CDR3 protein: CASSFLGTESYEQYF. CDR3 DNA sequence: TGTGCCAGCAGTTTCCTCGGGACAGAGTCCTACGAGCAGTACTTC.

CDR3 in amino acids: CAIAAGTDDQPQHF. The CDR3 DNA sequence: TGTGCCATCGCCGCCGGGACAGATGATCAGCCCCAGCATTTT. V is TRBV10-3 and J is TRBJ1-5, with 7 bases that match TRBD1. This CDR3 comprises 14 residues. CDR1 ENHRY and CDR2 SYGVKD come from the germline V gene. Trimming removed 8 bases from V and 5 bases from J; junction bases left unmatched: 9.

The chain uses TRBV7-3 and TRBJ2-1, with 12 positions matching TRBD2. The CDR3 spans 18 residues. Germline V gives CDR1 SGHTA, CDR2 FQGTGA. J was trimmed by 6 bases and V by 6 bases; bases with no gene match: 15. The CDR3 region is CASSRGGLAGGPSNEQFF. In DNA, the CDR3 is TGTGCCAGCAGTAGGGGCGGGCTAGCGGGAGGGCCCTCCAATGAGCAGTTCTTC.

Concerning this clonotype: This may come from a read error, since a much larger clone is one base off. The genes are TRBV6-2 or TRBV6-3 and TRBJ1-2, with 7 bases that match TRBD1. Germline V CDR1 and CDR2: MNHEY, SVGEGT. Trimming cost V 0 bases and J 6 bases; bases outside gene matches: 19. The CDR3 contains 19 residues. CDR3 amino acids: CASSYSSRGNRGYLHGYTF. The CDR3 bases are TGTGCCAGCAGTTACTCCTCCCGAGGAAACAGGGGATACTTGCATGGCTACACCTTC.

The table lists this clonotype with many counts. The chain uses TRBV20-1 and TRBJ2-7, with TRBD2 as a possible D gene (7 bases). The CDR3 has 14 amino acids. Germline loops: CDR1 DFQATT, CDR2 SNEGSKA (reference sequence). The ends were cut back, 4 bases at V and 0 bases at J, with 13 bases in the middle. In DNA form, the CDR3 reads TGCAGTGCTACGACGGGGGGCGGCTCCTACGAGCAGTACTTC. This encodes CSATTGGGSYEQYF.

The V gene is TRBV10-2, the J gene TRBJ2-3; D uncertain. Germline lookup yields CDR1 WSHSY and CDR2 SAAADI. This CDR3 has 19 residues. V was clipped by 0 bases and J by 9 bases, with 28 bases between them. DNA of the CDR3: TGCGCCAGCAGTGAGTCAAAGTATCCCACAGAAAAGAGTCCTAGAACGCAGTATTTT. This translates into CASSESKYPTEKSPRTQYF.

The gene calls are TRBV24-1 and TRBJ2-7, with no clear D. CDR1 and CDR2 (germline): KGHDR, SFDVKD. The V gene lost 3 bases and the J gene lost 2 bases, with 19 bases spanning the gap. This CDR3 comprises 17 residues. In DNA form, the CDR3 reads TGTGCCACCAGTGATCAAATCTTAACTCCCGAGACCTACGAGCAGTACTTC. As protein: CATSDQILTPETYEQYF.